This record concerns one TCR beta chain sequence. Its antigen is unidentified. The data were produced by immunoSEQ multiplex PCR, yet TCRdb's version contains in-frame clones alone and is incomplete. Here the sample spans over 200,000 clones, 83% being singletons. This record comes from a study of cytomegalovirus exposure and HLA in healthy donors. Study findings and constraints: Overall, approximately 150 TCR beta chains were annotated as cytomegalovirus-associated.

With 1 base removed from V and 1 base from J, the gap between germline ends came to 13 bases. CDR3 size: 16 residues. Per the germline V gene, CDR1 is SGHAT and CDR2 is FQDESV (reference sequence). The TCR comes from a woman in her late teens or twenties in good health and CMV-seronegative. Sequencing was performed on PBMCs. The chain uses TRBV11-1 and TRBJ1-1, with no clear D. The DNA of the CDR3 is TGTGCCAGCAGCTTAGAGCCCTTATGGGGGAACACTGAAGCTTTCTTT. This gives the protein CASSLEPLWGNTEAFF.